The source of this T cell receptor beta chain is a study of shared clonotypes between healthy human individuals. As handled by the study authors: Without quality scores, immunoSEQ junctional reads could not be filtered like full-length reads. Sequenced by immunoSEQ multiplex PCR; TCRdb stores in-frame clones only, minus some. The V and J calls and clone size are taken from that table; D and trimming were inferred from the DNA. The sample consists of about 680,000 clones, 72% of them appearing once. Per germline, CDR1 SGHRS and CDR2 YFSETQ. The CDR3 sequence is 12 residues long. The V and J ends lost 4 bases and 6 bases, in that order; junction bases with no gene match: 3. All of the donors resided in Nashville, Tennessee, and each was a Caucasian adult.

The sequenced sample was memory CD4+ T cells sorted from blood. Subset reported: CD45RA-negative fraction. V gene TRBV5-1 combines with J gene TRBJ2-7; TRBD2 agrees at 8 bases. This TCR came from a woman in her twenties or thirties in good health. CDR3 nucleotide sequence: TGCGCCAGCAGCCGGGAGGGGCTCGAGCAGTACTTC. Protein: CASSREGLEQYF.